This T cell receptor beta chain is from a study of blood T cell repertoires in COVID-19. Sequencing was performed with immunoSEQ multiplex PCR; in TCRdb, only in-frame clones are kept and a portion is missing. The sample holds several thousand clones, around 80% seen once. CDR3 length equals 12 residues. Germline V gene sequence: CDR1 SGHTA, CDR2 FQGNSA. V was trimmed by 3 bases and J by 7 bases, leaving 9 bases between them. The sample comprised peripheral blood. The receptor was derived from a human donor in a cohort sampled during active COVID-19. The V gene is TRBV7-2, the J gene TRBJ1-1; D might be TRBD1 (5 bases). The CDR3 bases are TGTGCCAGCAGCTTGACCGGGGGTGAAGCTTTCTTT. Its protein is CASSLTGGEAFF.